A selection of T cell receptor beta chains follows, all from one sample in a study of OX40 agonist ivuxolimab in advanced cancers. The repertoire was sequenced with immunoSEQ multiplex PCR; TCRdb's copy has only in-frame clones and lacks some. The sample records 52,000 or so clones, nearly 90% being singletons. The material sequenced was CD4+ or CD8+ T cells sorted from blood, taken in a trial of the OX40 agonist ivuxolimab. The receptors were gathered from an adult with an advanced solid tumor such as melanoma, head and neck, liver or kidney cancer. The CDR3 runs from the conserved cysteine through the conserved F or W. Each record gives: CDR3 protein, CDR3 DNA, V gene, clone size, J gene, D gene. A D gene is named only where the DNA matches it firmly. Clone size, where shown, is once, few, many, or a class for clones that have expanded.

CDR3aa: CASSLNRGMYTEAFF; CDR3nt: TGTGCCAGCAGTTTAAACAGGGGTATGTACACTGAAGCTTTCTTT; v_gene: TRBV28; abundance: NA; j_gene: TRBJ1-1; d_gene: TRBD1
CDR3aa: CASSAHSTGGKGEQFF; CDR3nt: TGTGCCAGCAGTGCGCATAGTACAGGGGGCAAGGGTGAGCAGTTCTTC; v_gene: TRBV2; abundance: once; j_gene: TRBJ2-1; d_gene: TRBD1
CDR3aa: CASSSTGAFDTIYF; CDR3nt: TGTGCCAGCAGTTCGACAGGGGCCTTCGACACCATATATTTT; v_gene: TRBV28; abundance: NA; j_gene: TRBJ1-3; d_gene: TRBD1
CDR3aa: CASSLGDTNQPQHF; CDR3nt: TGCGCCAGCAGCTTGGGGGACACCAATCAGCCCCAGCATTTT; v_gene: TRBV5-1; abundance: NA; j_gene: TRBJ1-5; d_gene: NA
CDR3aa: CASSFQASGIYSEQFF; CDR3nt: TGTGCCAGCAGCTTTCAAGCTAGCGGGATATACTCTGAGCAGTTCTTC; v_gene: TRBV7-9; abundance: NA; j_gene: TRBJ2-1; d_gene: TRBD2
CDR3aa: CASSEAGSDTQYF; CDR3nt: TGTGCCAGCAGCGAGGCAGGATCAGATACGCAGTATTTT; v_gene: TRBV7-9; abundance: once; j_gene: TRBJ2-3; d_gene: NA
CDR3aa: CASSLGGRIAGTPYEQYF; CDR3nt: TGTGCCAGCAGCTTGGGGGGACGAATAGCGGGAACCCCCTACGAGCAGTACTTC; v_gene: TRBV7-6; abundance: NA; j_gene: TRBJ2-7; d_gene: TRBD2
CDR3aa: CASRSATAPIYEQYF; CDR3nt: TGTGCCAGCAGGTCCGCGACTGCCCCCATTTACGAGCAGTACTTC; v_gene: TRBV14; abundance: NA; j_gene: TRBJ2-7; d_gene: NA
CDR3aa: CASSLGSTEAFF; CDR3nt: TGTGCCAGCAGCTTAGGGTCCACTGAAGCTTTCTTT; v_gene: TRBV7-9; abundance: few; j_gene: TRBJ1-1; d_gene: NA
CDR3aa: CSVAAGGRYGYTF; CDR3nt: TGCAGCGTTGCCGCCGGGGGCAGGTATGGCTACACCTTC; v_gene: TRBV29-1; abundance: NA; j_gene: TRBJ1-2; d_gene: NA
CDR3aa: CASSQGLAGPTNTGELFF; CDR3nt: TGCGCCAGCAGTCAGGGACTAGCGGGACCGACGAACACCGGGGAGCTGTTTTTT; v_gene: TRBV23-1; abundance: NA; j_gene: TRBJ2-2; d_gene: TRBD2
CDR3aa: CASSPPSRGNTIYF; CDR3nt: TGTGCCAGCAGCCCCCCATCTCGGGGAAACACCATATATTTT; v_gene: TRBV9; abundance: NA; j_gene: TRBJ1-3; d_gene: NA
CDR3aa: CASSQVPSGYADTQYF; CDR3nt: TGCGCCAGCAGCCAAGTCCCTAGCGGCTATGCAGATACGCAGTATTTT; v_gene: TRBV4-3; abundance: once; j_gene: TRBJ2-3; d_gene: TRBD2
CDR3aa: CASSLLGQGHGYTF; CDR3nt: TGTGCCAGCAGTTTACTCGGACAGGGACATGGCTACACCTTC; v_gene: TRBV28; abundance: NA; j_gene: TRBJ1-2; d_gene: TRBD1
CDR3aa: CASSLYGTGTDTQYF; CDR3nt: TGCGCCAGCAGCCTTTACGGCACGGGCACAGATACGCAGTATTTT; v_gene: TRBV4-1; abundance: NA; j_gene: TRBJ2-3; d_gene: NA
CDR3aa: CASSDGGERIYEQYF; CDR3nt: TGTGCCAGCAGCGACGGGGGGGAGAGAATCTACGAGCAGTACTTC; v_gene: TRBV9; abundance: NA; j_gene: TRBJ2-7; d_gene: TRBD2
CDR3aa: CASRDRGYFNYGYTF; CDR3nt: TGTGCCAGCAGGGACAGGGGATATTTTAACTATGGCTACACCTTC; v_gene: TRBV2; abundance: NA; j_gene: TRBJ1-2; d_gene: TRBD1
CDR3aa: CASSFSQQETQYF; CDR3nt: TGTGCCAGCAGCTTCAGCCAGCAAGAGACCCAGTACTTC; v_gene: TRBV5-6; abundance: NA; j_gene: TRBJ2-5; d_gene: NA
CDR3aa: CASSFGTALNEQYF; CDR3nt: TGTGCCAGCAGCTTTGGGACAGCACTGAACGAGCAGTACTTC; v_gene: TRBV5-6; abundance: NA; j_gene: TRBJ2-7; d_gene: TRBD1
CDR3aa: CASSNTGLSGNTIYF; CDR3nt: TGTGCCAGCAGCAACACAGGGTTGTCTGGAAACACCATATATTTT; v_gene: TRBV7-6; abundance: NA; j_gene: TRBJ1-3; d_gene: NA
CDR3aa: CASSWGQGHYNEQFF; CDR3nt: TGCGCCAGCAGCTGGGGACAGGGCCACTACAATGAGCAGTTCTTC; v_gene: TRBV5-1; abundance: NA; j_gene: TRBJ2-1; d_gene: TRBD1
CDR3aa: CASSVQVGELFF; CDR3nt: TGTGCCAGCAGCGTACAGGTCGGGGAGCTGTTTTTT; v_gene: TRBV9; abundance: few; j_gene: TRBJ2-2; d_gene: NA
CDR3aa: CASSLLKDTDTQYF; CDR3nt: TGTGCCAGCAGCCTTTTGAAGGACACAGATACGCAGTATTTT; v_gene: TRBV14; abundance: NA; j_gene: TRBJ2-3; d_gene: NA
CDR3aa: CASSDSGGYTF; CDR3nt: TGTGCCAGCAGCGATTCCGGGGGCTACACCTTC; v_gene: TRBV9; abundance: NA; j_gene: TRBJ1-2; d_gene: NA
CDR3aa: CASSYSHTGWRTEAFF; CDR3nt: TGTGCCAGCAGTTACTCGCATACAGGGTGGAGGACTGAAGCTTTCTTT; v_gene: TRBV6-5; abundance: NA; j_gene: TRBJ1-1; d_gene: NA
CDR3aa: CASSDSAGAHTDTQYF; CDR3nt: TGTGCCAGCAGTGACTCGGCAGGGGCCCACACAGATACGCAGTATTTT; v_gene: TRBV6-4; abundance: few; j_gene: TRBJ2-3; d_gene: NA
CDR3aa: CATSTLTGELFF; CDR3nt: TGTGCCACCAGCACCCTCACCGGGGAGCTGTTTTTT; v_gene: TRBV15; abundance: NA; j_gene: TRBJ2-2; d_gene: NA
CDR3aa: CASSLRQGGYEQYF; CDR3nt: TGTGCCAGCAGCCTAAGACAGGGGGGCTACGAGCAGTACTTC; v_gene: TRBV7-9; abundance: NA; j_gene: TRBJ2-7; d_gene: TRBD1
CDR3aa: CASSEGVYNEQFF; CDR3nt: TGTGCCAGCAGTGAAGGGGTGTACAATGAGCAGTTCTTC; v_gene: TRBV6-1; abundance: NA; j_gene: TRBJ2-1; d_gene: NA
CDR3aa: CASRSYEQFF; CDR3nt: TGTGCCAGCCGTTCGTACGAGCAGTTCTTC; v_gene: TRBV25-1; abundance: NA; j_gene: TRBJ2-1; d_gene: NA
CDR3aa: CASSIGYSNPGYGYTF; CDR3nt: TGTGCCAGTAGTATAGGTTACAGTAACCCCGGCTATGGCTACACCTTC; v_gene: TRBV19; abundance: NA; j_gene: TRBJ1-2; d_gene: NA
CDR3aa: CASGLAEYNEQFF; CDR3nt: TGTGCCTCGGGACTAGCGGAATACAATGAGCAGTTCTTC; v_gene: TRBV30; abundance: NA; j_gene: TRBJ2-1; d_gene: TRBD2
CDR3aa: CASSTDQSPTIYF; CDR3nt: TGCGCCAGCAGCACCGACCAGTCGCCCACCATATATTTT; v_gene: TRBV5-1; abundance: NA; j_gene: TRBJ1-3; d_gene: NA
CDR3aa: CASSFVPSISYEQYF; CDR3nt: TGTGCCAGCAGTTTCGTTCCTAGCATCTCCTACGAGCAGTACTTC; v_gene: TRBV11-1; abundance: NA; j_gene: TRBJ2-7; d_gene: NA
CDR3aa: CASNPLGGQYNEQFF; CDR3nt: TGTGCCAGCAACCCCCTAGGGGGCCAGTACAATGAGCAGTTCTTC; v_gene: TRBV9; abundance: NA; j_gene: TRBJ2-1; d_gene: TRBD1
CDR3aa: CASSSRGGWYGYTF; CDR3nt: TGTGCCAGCAGTTCGAGGGGGGGGTGGTATGGCTACACCTTC; v_gene: TRBV27; abundance: few; j_gene: TRBJ1-2; d_gene: NA
CDR3aa: CASSSPSGSPYEQYF; CDR3nt: TGTGCCAGCAGTTCCCCTAGCGGGAGCCCTTACGAGCAGTACTTC; v_gene: TRBV27; abundance: NA; j_gene: TRBJ2-7; d_gene: TRBD2
CDR3aa: CATSGRDRGWEKLFF; CDR3nt: TGTGCCACCAGCGGGCGGGACAGGGGGTGGGAAAAACTGTTTTTT; v_gene: TRBV15; abundance: NA; j_gene: TRBJ1-4; d_gene: TRBD1
CDR3aa: CASALEGGGNEQYF; CDR3nt: TGTGCTAGTGCCCTGGAGGGGGGTGGAAACGAGCAGTACTTC; v_gene: TRBV12-5; abundance: NA; j_gene: TRBJ2-7; d_gene: NA
CDR3aa: CASRATGNTGELFF; CDR3nt: TGTGCCAGCAGGGCGACAGGGAACACCGGGGAGCTGTTTTTT; v_gene: TRBV6-5; abundance: few; j_gene: TRBJ2-2; d_gene: NA
CDR3aa: CSVEEDYGYTF; CDR3nt: TGCAGCGTGGAAGAGGACTATGGCTACACCTTC; v_gene: TRBV29-1; abundance: NA; j_gene: TRBJ1-2; d_gene: NA
CDR3aa: CASSVYRSGGGNIQYF; CDR3nt: TGTGCCAGCAGCGTTTACCGTAGCGGGGGAGGGAACATTCAGTACTTC; v_gene: TRBV7-2; abundance: NA; j_gene: TRBJ2-4; d_gene: TRBD2
CDR3aa: CASSVGLVLDEQYF; CDR3nt: TGTGCCAGCAGCGTCGGACTGGTTTTGGACGAGCAGTACTTC; v_gene: TRBV9; abundance: NA; j_gene: TRBJ2-7; d_gene: NA
CDR3aa: CASRLITGLGGYTF; CDR3nt: TGTGCCAGCAGACTTATTACAGGGTTGGGTGGCTACACCTTC; v_gene: TRBV28; abundance: NA; j_gene: TRBJ1-2; d_gene: NA
CDR3aa: CASHDASTDTQYF; CDR3nt: TGTGCCAGCCATGATGCTAGCACAGATACGCAGTATTTT; v_gene: TRBV18; abundance: NA; j_gene: TRBJ2-3; d_gene: NA
CDR3aa: CASSVGGELFF; CDR3nt: TGTGCCAGCAGCGTGGGTGGGGAGCTGTTTTTT; v_gene: TRBV7-9; abundance: NA; j_gene: TRBJ2-2; d_gene: NA
CDR3aa: CASTKLGLEAYGYTF; CDR3nt: TGTGCCAGCACCAAACTTGGCCTCGAGGCCTATGGCTACACCTTC; v_gene: TRBV5-5; abundance: once; j_gene: TRBJ1-2; d_gene: NA
CDR3aa: CASSQGTTGELFF; CDR3nt: TGCGCCAGCAGCCAGGGTACCACCGGGGAGCTGTTTTTT; v_gene: TRBV4-1; abundance: NA; j_gene: TRBJ2-2; d_gene: NA
CDR3aa: CASSFPTGGKLVQFF; CDR3nt: TGTGCCAGCAGCTTCCCGACAGGGGGTAAATTAGTGCAGTTCTTC; v_gene: TRBV13; abundance: NA; j_gene: TRBJ2-1; d_gene: TRBD1
CDR3aa: CASSVPGYTEAFF; CDR3nt: TGCGCCAGCAGTGTTCCGGGTTACACTGAAGCTTTCTTT; v_gene: TRBV10-1; abundance: NA; j_gene: TRBJ1-1; d_gene: NA
CDR3aa: CASSPPRPEGDEQYF; CDR3nt: TGTGCCAGCAGCCCCCCCCGCCCTGAAGGGGACGAGCAGTACTTC; v_gene: TRBV7-9; abundance: NA; j_gene: TRBJ2-7; d_gene: NA
CDR3aa: CASSQPENTEAFF; CDR3nt: TGTGCCAGCAGCCAACCAGAGAACACTGAAGCTTTCTTT; v_gene: TRBV13; abundance: NA; j_gene: TRBJ1-1; d_gene: NA
CDR3aa: CSAEDGYGYTF; CDR3nt: TGCAGCGCTGAGGACGGATATGGCTACACCTTC; v_gene: TRBV29-1; abundance: once; j_gene: TRBJ1-2; d_gene: NA
CDR3aa: CASSLSGASSGNTIYF; CDR3nt: TGTGCCAGCAGCTTATCGGGCGCGAGCTCTGGAAACACCATATATTTT; v_gene: TRBV7-6; abundance: NA; j_gene: TRBJ1-3; d_gene: NA